The present T cell receptor beta chain was sequenced within a study of regulatory T cells in long-lasting Graves disease. CDR3-region Arm-PCR and iRepertoire HTBI primers produced the TCR beta libraries. TCRdb passed the multiplex PCR reads through MiXCR, listing each CDR3 protein once. The sample carries 420,000 or so distinct CDR3 sequences, about a sixth recorded once. Time point noted: newly diagnosed GD, antithyroid drugs for less than 3 months. The TCR library was made from RNA extracted from PBMCs. CDR1 and CDR2 (germline): SGHNT, YYREEE (reference sequence). CDR3 length: 14 residues. V gave up 6 bases and J gave up 2 bases, with 13 bases separating them. These data were likewise used in another study, on T cells in Graves' hyperthyroidism and ophthalmopathy. In that study: Graves' hyperthyroidism qualified as stable when ophthalmopathy did not progress within 18 months.

The starting material was peripheral blood mononuclear cells (PBMCs), obtained at new diagnosis, from a patient treated with antithyroid drugs. This TCR came from a woman in her late teens or twenties with Graves disease. The rearrangement joins TRBV5-4 to TRBJ2-3; D is unclear. The CDR3 loop is CASTDTGATDTQYF. The CDR3 nucleotides read TGTGCCAGCACCGATACTGGCGCCACAGATACGCAGTATTTT.